The rows below give T cell receptor beta chains drawn from one sample of a study of CD8+ T cells in alopecia areata. Clones were sequenced by immunoSEQ multiplex PCR, and TCRdb holds only the in-frame ones, with some missing. The sample lists about 200,000 clones; roughly 50% were seen once. The sample consisted of CD8+ T cells sorted from blood. Receptor source: a human donor in good health. The CDR3 runs from the conserved cysteine through the conserved F or W. The D gene is left open where the match is weak. The listing skips clone size in some rows; elsewhere it reads once, few, many or a size class.

V: TRBV13
J: TRBJ1-2
D: .
size: .
CDR3: CASHGQLGYTF
DNA: TGTGCCAGCCATGGACAGTTAGGCTACACCTTC

V: TRBV27
J: TRBJ1-1
D: .
size: .
CDR3: CASSKMNTEAFF
DNA: TGTGCCAGCAGTAAAATGAACACTGAAGCTTTCTTT

V: TRBV4-1
J: TRBJ1-5
D: .
size: .
CDR3: CASSQDDGSNQPQHF
DNA: TGCGCCAGCAGCCAAGATGACGGTAGCAATCAGCCCCAGCATTTT

V: TRBV19
J: TRBJ2-3
D: TRBD2
size: few
CDR3: CASAMTSGATDTQYF
DNA: TGTGCCAGCGCTATGACTAGCGGGGCCACAGATACGCAGTATTTT

V: TRBV6-1
J: TRBJ2-5
D: TRBD2
size: few
CDR3: CASSDLAGAKETQYF
DNA: TGTGCCAGCAGTGACCTAGCGGGGGCTAAAGAGACCCAGTACTTC

V: TRBV15
J: TRBJ1-2
D: TRBD1
size: few
CDR3: CATSRDLGQAYGYTF
DNA: TGTGCCACCAGCAGAGATTTAGGACAGGCGTATGGCTACACCTTC

V: TRBV27
J: TRBJ2-7
D: TRBD2
size: once
CDR3: CASSSQSGGEQYF
DNA: TGTGCCAGCAGTTCCCAGTCGGGAGGGGAGCAGTACTTC

V: TRBV29-1
J: TRBJ2-7
D: .
size: .
CDR3: CSVEADRSYEQYF
DNA: TGCAGCGTGGAAGCGGACCGCTCCTACGAGCAGTACTTC

V: TRBV5-1
J: TRBJ1-1
D: .
size: .
CDR3: CASSFLKNTEAFF
DNA: TGCGCCAGCAGCTTCCTTAAGAACACTGAAGCTTTCTTT

V: TRBV15
J: TRBJ2-7
D: TRBD2
size: .
CDR3: CATRDPGTRNYEQYF
DNA: TGTGCCACCCGAGATCCCGGGACTAGAAACTACGAGCAGTACTTC

V: TRBV29-1
J: TRBJ2-5
D: .
size: few
CDR3: CSVENPRQAETQYF
DNA: TGCAGCGTTGAAAACCCCCGCCAGGCGGAGACCCAGTACTTC

V: TRBV7-9
J: TRBJ2-2
D: TRBD2
size: .
CDR3: CASRPGLPNTGELFF
DNA: TGTGCCAGCAGACCGGGACTACCCAACACCGGGGAGCTGTTTTTT

V: TRBV19
J: TRBJ1-5
D: .
size: .
CDR3: CASSIPYGGPDQPQHF
DNA: TGTGCCAGTAGTATCCCCTACGGGGGGCCCGATCAGCCCCAGCATTTT

V: TRBV29-1
J: TRBJ1-1
D: .
size: many
CDR3: CSVDESETDRPEAFF
DNA: TGCAGCGTTGATGAGTCGGAGACTGACAGGCCTGAAGCTTTCTTT